Shown below are 28 T cell receptor beta chains from a single sample sequenced in a study of cytomegalovirus exposure and HLA in healthy donors. The primer mix had 60 Vbeta and 13 Jbeta primers. Sequenced by immunoSEQ multiplex PCR; TCRdb stores in-frame clones only, minus some. The top ten clones hold roughly 5.7% of a sample with roughly 62,000 clones, just under 75% of them seen once. Sequenced input: PBMCs. The receptors stem from a woman in her 30s in good health and CMV-seronegative.

The chain is built from TRBV28 and TRBJ2-5; TRBD1 matches 11 bases. Germline CDR1 is MDHEN and CDR2 is SYDVKM. V shed 3 bases and J 10 bases; nucleotides not matched to a gene: 4. The CDR3 contains 13 residues. The CDR3 spells CASSFGTGGGQYF. The CDR3 DNA follows: TGTGCCAGCAGTTTTGGGACAGGGGGGGGCCAGTACTTC.

The rearrangement uses TRBV5-1 and TRBJ1-6; D possibly corresponds to TRBD1 (5 bases). The ends were cut back, 4 bases at V and 8 bases at J, with 13 bases in the middle. CDR3 size: 14 residues. Germline values: CDR1 SGHRS, CDR2 YFSETQ. CDR3: CASSAATGDSPLHF. CDR3 DNA sequence: TGCGCCAGCAGCGCGGCCACGGGGGATTCACCCCTCCACTTT.

The chain couples TRBV4-3 to TRBJ1-1; perhaps TRBD1 as D (6 bases). The germline gives CDR1 LGHNA, CDR2 YSLEER. Trimming left V 0 bases short and J 2 bases short, with 13 bases between. There are 16 residues in the CDR3. In DNA form, the CDR3 reads TGCGCCAGCAGCCAAGACCCCCTGGGGGCTAACACTGAAGCTTTCTTT. Its protein is CASSQDPLGANTEAFF.

This chain links TRBV29-1 with TRBJ1-2, with D possibly TRBD1 on 5 matching bases. Trimming took 4 bases from V and 0 from J, leaving 15 bases between them. CDR1 and CDR2 from the germline V gene are SQVTM and ANQGSEA. This CDR3 contains 15 residues. This chain's CDR3 is CSVGGQEQANYGYTF. In DNA form, the CDR3 reads TGCAGCGTTGGGGGCCAGGAGCAAGCTAACTATGGCTACACCTTC.

The chain links TRBV10-2 to TRBJ1-2; 9 bases are shared with TRBD1. Germline V lookup: CDR1 WSHSY, CDR2 SAAADI. CDR3 length: 16 amino acids. The trim removed 5 bases at V and 0 bases at J, leaving 7 bases unmatched. The CDR3 bases are TGCGCCAGCAGTTCCGGACAGGGGTGGTCTAACTATGGCTACACCTTC. Protein: CASSSGQGWSNYGYTF.

The rearrangement joins TRBV19 to TRBJ2-5, with D unresolved. CDR3 length equals 14 residues. The V and J ends lost 6 bases and 2 bases respectively, with 13 bases between them. Germline V gene sequence: CDR1 LNHDA, CDR2 SQIVND (reference sequence). The CDR3 nucleotides are TGTGCCAGTAGAGCAGCTAGATCTCAAGAGACCCAGTACTTC. Translated, it gives CASRAARSQETQYF.

V gene TRBV5-1 combines with J gene TRBJ2-3; D perhaps matches TRBD2 (6 bases). The CDR3 covers 16 residues. The V end was cut by 1 base, the J end by 1 base, with 13 bases between. Germline V CDR1 and CDR2: SGHRS, YFSETQ. This chain's CDR3 is CASSLSGGFGTDTQYF. In DNA form, the CDR3 reads TGCGCCAGCAGCTTGTCAGGAGGGTTTGGCACAGATACGCAGTATTTT.

The chain couples TRBV19 to TRBJ1-2; a weak D match, TRBD1 (5 bases). V lost 6 bases and J 4 bases, leaving 12 bases between the germline ends. The CDR3 runs 13 residues. Germline CDR1 is LNHDA and CDR2 is SQIVND (reference sequence). The DNA of the CDR3 is TGTGCCAGTAGCGATAGGGGTGGCTATGGCTACACCTTC. Translating gives CASSDRGGYGYTF.

The V and J genes are TRBV5-1 and TRBJ2-1; 8 bases are shared with TRBD2. Unmatched junction bases numbered 15, after V lost 1 base and J lost 9 bases. The CDR3 length is 17 residues. The germline CDR1 and CDR2 sequences are SGHRS and YFSETQ. The CDR3 spells CASSLTGAGLVSSEQFF. CDR3 nucleotide sequence: TGCGCCAGCAGCTTGACGGGCGCGGGACTAGTCAGTAGTGAGCAGTTCTTC. Filled out from reference TRBV5-1 and TRBJ2-1, the complete variable domain reads KAGVTQTPRYLIKTRGQQVTLSCSPISGHRSVSWYQQTPGQGLQFLFEYFSETQRNKGNFPGRFSGRQFSNSRSEMNVSTLELGDSALYLCASSLTGAGLVSSEQFFGPGTRLTVL.

V usage is TRBV7-9 and J usage is TRBJ2-1, with D maybe TRBD1 (5 bases). The V end was cut by 5 bases, the J end by 10 bases, with 15 bases between. The CDR3 is 13 amino acids. Germline CDR1 and CDR2: SEHNR and FQNEAQ (reference sequence). CDR3 coding DNA: TGTGCCAGCAGCCCCGGTCAGGGCGAGGAGCAGTTCTTC. The encoded protein is CASSPGQGEEQFF. The variable domain in full, completed from reference TRBV7-9 and TRBJ2-1, reads DTGVSQNPRHKITKRGQNVTFRCDPISEHNRLYWYRQTLGQGPEFLTYFQNEAQLEKSRLLSDRFSAERPKGSFSTLEIQRTEQGDSAMYLCASSPGQGEEQFFGPGTRLTVL.

In this sample, this clone turned up a few times. The chain combines TRBV28 with TRBJ2-3; maybe TRBD2 (5 bases). The germline V and J ends were trimmed by 4 bases and 2 bases, with 16 bases remaining between them. Germline CDR1 and CDR2: MDHEN and SYDVKM. This CDR3 contains 16 residues. The CDR3 reads CASSSSEGGYTDTQYF. In nucleotides, the CDR3 is TGTGCCAGCAGTTCTTCCGAGGGCGGATACACAGATACGCAGTATTTT. Drawing the rest from reference TRBV28 and TRBJ2-3, the complete variable domain is DVKVTQSSRYLVKRTGEKVFLECVQDMDHENMFWYRQDPGLGLRLIYFSYDVKMKEKGDIPEGYSVSREKKERFSLILESASTNQTSMYLCASSSSEGGYTDTQYFGPGTRLTVL.

The table lists this clone with a few counts. The chain couples TRBV7-9 to TRBJ1-2; D may be TRBD1 (6 bases). The germline CDR1 and CDR2 sequences are SEHNR and FQNEAQ (reference sequence). This CDR3 has 13 residues. V dropped 5 bases and J dropped 1 base, with 8 bases sitting between them. CDR3 bases: TGTGCCAGCAGCCCGGGACATAACTATGGCTACACCTTC. This sequence encodes CASSPGHNYGYTF.

The chain has TRBV10-3 and TRBJ2-7, with D perhaps matching TRBD2 (5 bases). The germline V gene has CDR1 ENHRY and CDR2 SYGVKD. Trimming removed 8 bases from V and 0 bases from J, with 8 bases in between. This CDR3 is built from 12 residues. In DNA form, the CDR3 reads TGTGCCATCGGGAGTAGCTCCTACGAGCAGTACTTC. Amino acid sequence: CAIGSSSYEQYF.

This chain uses TRBV9 with TRBJ1-2; 10 positions agree with TRBD1. The V gene end was trimmed by 0 bases and the J gene end by 5 bases; junction bases not matched to a gene: 4. The CDR3 totals 15 residues. The V gene's germline CDR1 is SGDLS and CDR2 YYNGEE. The CDR3 loop reads CASSVAGTGAYGYTF. The CDR3 DNA sequence: TGTGCCAGCAGCGTAGCCGGGACAGGGGCTTATGGCTACACCTTC.

The chain carries TRBV5-8 and TRBJ2-7, with D possibly being TRBD2 (5 bases). Germline V gene sequence: CDR1 SGHTS, CDR2 YDEGEE. The CDR3 has 15 residues. V lost 0 bases and J lost 3, with 13 bases in between. CDR3 DNA sequence: TGTGCCAGCAGCTTGGCGGTTGAGGGCGACTACGAGCAGTACGTC. The encoded protein is CASSLAVEGDYEQYV.

This clone has only a few counts. The chain has TRBV10-3 and TRBJ1-4, with D unclear. Germline V gene sequence: CDR1 ENHRY, CDR2 SYGVKD. Trimming shortened V by 0 bases and J by 7 bases, and 9 bases separated the two germline ends. The CDR3 covers 14 residues. In DNA form, the CDR3 reads TGTGCCATCAGTGAGTCGACTTCGCCTGAAAAACTGTTTTTT. Residues: CAISESTSPEKLFF.

The rearrangement links TRBV6-6 to TRBJ1-2; no clear D gene. V lost 5 bases to trimming and J lost 1 base, with 14 bases between them. This CDR3 contains 15 residues. Germline V gene sequence: CDR1 MNHNY, CDR2 SVGAGI (reference sequence). The CDR3 protein is CASSNTGKNNYGYTF. The CDR3 bases are TGTGCCAGCAGTAATACCGGGAAAAATAACTATGGCTACACCTTC.

The CDR3: CASTTWRTYEQYF. CDR3 DNA: TGTGCCAGCACCACGTGGAGAACCTACGAGCAGTACTTC. V gene TRBV28 combines with J gene TRBJ2-7; D is unresolved. The CDR3 length is 13 residues. Germline values: CDR1 MDHEN, CDR2 SYDVKM. V was clipped by 7 bases and J by 2 bases, with 12 bases between them.

This chain uses TRBV5-6 with TRBJ2-3, with TRBD1 identical over 7 bases. The germline V gene encodes CDR1 SGHDT and CDR2 YYEEEE. This CDR3 contains 15 residues. The V gene end was trimmed by 4 bases and the J gene end by 4 bases; junction bases not matched to a gene: 9. The CDR3 nucleotides are TGTGCCAGCAGCCCGCCGACAGGGACACCAGATACGCAGTATTTT. The encoded protein is CASSPPTGTPDTQYF. The full variable domain, rest sourced from reference TRBV5-6 and TRBJ2-3, is DAGVTQSPTHLIKTRGQQVTLRCSPKSGHDTVSWYQQALGQGPQFIFQYYEEEERQRGNFPDRFSGHQFPNYSSELNVNALLLGDSALYLCASSPPTGTPDTQYFGPGTRLTVL.

The chain has TRBV4-3 and TRBJ2-1; a weak D match, TRBD1 (5 bases). Germline CDR1 is LGHNA and CDR2 is YSLEER. The V and J ends lost 3 bases and 8 bases respectively, with 11 bases between them. CDR3 size: 13 residues. Here the CDR3 reads CASSQVGVDEQFF. In DNA, the CDR3 is TGCGCCAGCAGCCAGGTAGGGGTCGATGAGCAGTTCTTC.

This clone appeared a single time. This chain uses TRBV7-9 with TRBJ1-4; 9 nucleotides align to TRBD1. Germline V gives CDR1 SEHNR, CDR2 FQNEAQ (reference sequence). This CDR3 has 16 amino acids. The V and J ends lost 1 base and 4 bases, in that order; junction bases with no gene match: 4. The CDR3, as DNA: TGTGCCAGCAGCTTAGGGGGACAGGGAGTTAATGAAAAACTGTTTTTT. This translates into CASSLGGQGVNEKLFF.

Details on this clone: A junction end diverges from the germline sequence, so it may reflect a read error. V usage is TRBV30 and J usage is TRBJ1-1; no firm D call. This CDR3 is 11 amino acids long. Germline V gene lookup returns CDR1 GTSNPN and CDR2 SVGIG (reference sequence). The CDR3 DNA follows: TGTGCCTGCGGCCGGCCAGCCGTAGCATTGTTT. Its protein is CACGRPAVALF.

This CDR3 is CASRGLAGWNEQFF. CDR3 nucleotides: TGTGCCAGTAGGGGACTAGCGGGGTGGAATGAGCAGTTCTTC. The V call is TRBV19, the J call TRBJ2-1, with TRBD2 identical over 13 bases. Germline V gene data show CDR1 as LNHDA and CDR2 as SQIVND (reference sequence). The trim removed 6 bases at V and 7 bases at J, leaving 3 bases unmatched. The CDR3 length is 14 residues.

The chain carries TRBV11-1 and TRBJ2-6; 8 nucleotides line up with TRBD1. With 5 bases clipped from V and 2 bases from J, the junction kept 11 bases outside the gene matches. There are 18 residues in the CDR3. Germline V CDR1 and CDR2: SGHAT, FQDESV (reference sequence). The CDR3 reads CASSQWSGGGTGANVLTF. In DNA form, the CDR3 reads TGTGCCAGCAGCCAGTGGTCAGGGGGCGGAACTGGGGCCAACGTCCTGACTTTC.

This sequence joins TRBV6-5 and TRBJ2-2; 7 positions agree with TRBD1. Germline V gene sequence: CDR1 MNHEY, CDR2 SVGAGI. The CDR3 is 15 amino acids. With V trimmed by 2 bases and J by 5 bases, 5 bases remained unmatched. The CDR3 is CASSYDRAGTGELFF. The CDR3 DNA follows: TGTGCCAGCAGTTACGACAGGGCAGGAACCGGGGAGCTGTTTTTT.

V and J are TRBV5-4 and TRBJ1-3; no clear D. The ends were cut back, 4 bases at V and 2 bases at J, with 13 bases in the middle. The CDR3 is 15 residues long. Germline V CDR1 and CDR2: SGHNT, YYREEE (reference sequence). CDR3 sequence reads: CASSPASGTGNTIYF. For the CDR3, the DNA is TGTGCCAGCAGCCCAGCAAGCGGAACTGGAAACACCATATATTTT.

The V call is TRBV2, the J call TRBJ2-3; no definite D call. Germline V gene sequence: CDR1 SNHLY, CDR2 FYNNEI. V was trimmed by 6 bases and J by 4 bases, leaving 8 bases between them. CDR3 length equals 12 residues. The CDR3 is CASRYSPDTQYF. The CDR3, as DNA: TGTGCCAGCAGATACTCGCCAGATACGCAGTATTTT.

This clone was counted a single time. V is TRBV9 and J is TRBJ1-4; the match to TRBD1 covers 7 bases. The junction had 1 base not matched to a gene; V was cut back by 2 bases and J by 0 bases. The CDR3 runs 15 residues. The V gene's germline CDR1 is SGDLS and CDR2 YYNGEE. Here the CDR3 reads CASSVGQPTNEKLFF. The CDR3 nucleotides read TGTGCCAGCAGCGTGGGACAGCCAACTAATGAAAAACTGTTTTTT.